This note documents a single T cell receptor beta chain sequence. Its antigen is unidentified. CD4+ T cells from unexposed donors were obtained before the COVID-19 pandemic (2011-2018). V lost 8 bases, J lost 1 base, and 4 bases stayed unmatched. The CDR3 sequence is 13 residues long. Per germline, CDR1 LGHDT and CDR2 YNNKEL (reference sequence). The repertoire was sequenced with immunoSEQ multiplex PCR; TCRdb's copy has only in-frame clones and lacks some. The data contain just under 65,000 clones, around 93% of them singletons. This sample is part of a study of CD4 T cells in relation to SARS-CoV-2 and coronaviruses. Overall study findings and caveats: Monoreactive clones expanded significantly more to SARS-CoV-2 than crossreactive clones did.

The sequenced material came from naive CD4+ T cells from PBMCs. Indicated subset: naive CD4+ T cells isolated by negative enrichment. This rearrangement joins TRBV3-1 (or the pseudogene TRBV3-2) to TRBJ2-7; TRBD2 matches at 8 bases. The receptor comes from a human donor in good health. Here the CDR3 DNA reads TGTGCCAGCGCCCAGCGGGGGTCCTACGAGCAGTACTTC. Protein product: CASAQRGSYEQYF.